These T cell receptor beta chains were read from a single sample in a study of PD-1 blockade in classical Hodgkin lymphoma. Clones were sequenced by immunoSEQ multiplex PCR, and TCRdb holds only the in-frame ones, with some missing. The table records around 91,000 clones, 80% to 90% of them present only once. Sequences were derived from peripheral blood mononuclear cells (PBMCs), sampled before the second cycle of nivolumab. These receptors were collected from a human donor with classical Hodgkin lymphoma. CDR3s include the opening cysteine and the closing phenylalanine or tryptophan. A D gene is named only where the DNA matches it firmly. Rows give clone size only sometimes, using once, few, many, or a class for an expanded clone.

clone_size: -; d_call: -; j_call: TRBJ1-2; v_call: TRBV6-5; cdr3_aa: CASKDGTNYGYTF; cdr3_nt: TGTGCCAGCAAAGACGGGACAAACTATGGCTACACCTTC
clone_size: few; d_call: TRBD1; j_call: TRBJ1-5; v_call: TRBV6-7; cdr3_aa: CASNLQGARNCNQPQHF; cdr3_nt: TGTGCCAGCAACCTCCAGGGGGCGCGGAACTGCAATCAGCCCCAGCATTTT
clone_size: -; d_call: TRBD1; j_call: TRBJ1-2; v_call: TRBV19; cdr3_aa: CASSTLVTGVGYTF; cdr3_nt: TGTGCCAGTAGTACTCTAGTTACAGGGGTTGGCTACACCTTC
clone_size: once; d_call: -; j_call: TRBJ2-2; v_call: TRBV5-4; cdr3_aa: CASSLVGQNTGELFF; cdr3_nt: TGTGCCAGCAGCTTGGTGGGCCAAAACACCGGGGAGCTGTTTTTT
clone_size: -; d_call: -; j_call: TRBJ2-1; v_call: TRBV6-1; cdr3_aa: CASSRDGYNEQFF; cdr3_nt: TGTGCCAGCAGCCGGGACGGGTACAATGAGCAGTTCTTC
clone_size: -; d_call: -; j_call: TRBJ1-4; v_call: TRBV10-3; cdr3_aa: CAITPGLNEKLFF; cdr3_nt: TGTGCCATCACCCCAGGGCTCAATGAAAAACTGTTTTTT
clone_size: -; d_call: TRBD1; j_call: TRBJ2-1; v_call: TRBV6-6; cdr3_aa: CASSYVRGSDNEQFF; cdr3_nt: TGTGCCAGCAGTTATGTCAGGGGGTCGGACAATGAGCAGTTCTTC
clone_size: -; d_call: -; j_call: TRBJ2-7; v_call: TRBV5-1; cdr3_aa: CASSGQGTYEQYF; cdr3_nt: TGCGCCAGCAGCGGGCAGGGCACCTACGAGCAGTACTTC
clone_size: -; d_call: -; j_call: TRBJ1-3; v_call: TRBV6-1; cdr3_aa: CASSQGPGNTIYF; cdr3_nt: TGTGCCAGCAGTCAGGGGCCAGGAAACACCATATATTTT
clone_size: -; d_call: TRBD2; j_call: TRBJ2-2; v_call: TRBV7-9; cdr3_aa: CASSLWRGGRATGELFF; cdr3_nt: TGTGCCAGCAGCTTATGGAGGGGCGGGAGGGCCACCGGGGAGCTGTTTTTT
clone_size: medium-sized; d_call: -; j_call: TRBJ2-7; v_call: TRBV6-5; cdr3_aa: CASRDLYEQYF; cdr3_nt: TGTGCCAGCAGGGATCTCTACGAGCAGTACTTC
clone_size: -; d_call: -; j_call: TRBJ1-1; v_call: TRBV4-3; cdr3_aa: CASSQLRRGVTEAFF; cdr3_nt: TGCGCCAGCAGCCAATTAAGACGGGGGGTCACTGAAGCTTTCTTT
clone_size: -; d_call: -; j_call: TRBJ1-5; v_call: TRBV6-5; cdr3_aa: CASSFRNQPQHF; cdr3_nt: TGTGCCAGCAGTTTCCGAAATCAGCCCCAGCATTTT
clone_size: -; d_call: -; j_call: TRBJ2-7; v_call: TRBV28; cdr3_aa: CASSLEGNLYEQYF; cdr3_nt: TGTGCCAGCAGTTTAGAAGGGAATCTTTACGAGCAGTACTTC
clone_size: -; d_call: -; j_call: TRBJ1-2; v_call: TRBV29-1; cdr3_aa: CSVGDPRGTNYGYTF; cdr3_nt: TGCAGCGTGGGGGACCCGCGGGGAACTAACTATGGCTACACCTTC
clone_size: -; d_call: -; j_call: TRBJ2-1; v_call: TRBV7-2; cdr3_aa: CASSLGLAWNEQFF; cdr3_nt: TGTGCCAGCAGCTTAGGTCTAGCTTGGAATGAGCAGTTCTTC
clone_size: -; d_call: -; j_call: TRBJ1-1; v_call: TRBV6-5; cdr3_aa: CASSYSGGNTEAFF; cdr3_nt: TGTGCCAGCAGTTACTCGGGGGGAAACACTGAAGCTTTCTTT
clone_size: -; d_call: -; j_call: TRBJ2-7; v_call: TRBV30; cdr3_aa: CAWDTGAYEQYF; cdr3_nt: TGTGCCTGGGATACGGGGGCTTACGAGCAGTACTTC
clone_size: -; d_call: TRBD1; j_call: TRBJ2-7; v_call: TRBV6-1; cdr3_aa: CASSESGQGFDEQYF; cdr3_nt: TGTGCCAGCAGTGAATCGGGACAGGGGTTCGACGAGCAGTACTTC
clone_size: -; d_call: -; j_call: TRBJ1-4; v_call: TRBV2; cdr3_aa: CASTDNTNEKLFF; cdr3_nt: TGTGCCAGCACAGACAACACTAATGAAAAACTGTTTTTT
clone_size: -; d_call: -; j_call: TRBJ2-1; v_call: TRBV7-2; cdr3_aa: CASSPTGGNEQFF; cdr3_nt: TGTGCCAGCAGCCCCACAGGTGGAAATGAGCAGTTCTTC
clone_size: -; d_call: -; j_call: TRBJ2-7; v_call: TRBV5-1; cdr3_aa: CASSNRPEVYEQYF; cdr3_nt: TGCGCCAGCAGCAACCGCCCAGAGGTCTACGAGCAGTACTTC
clone_size: -; d_call: TRBD1; j_call: TRBJ2-7; v_call: TRBV27; cdr3_aa: CASSLTPGQTAREQYF; cdr3_nt: TGTGCCAGCAGTTTAACACCGGGACAGACTGCTCGGGAGCAGTACTTC
clone_size: -; d_call: TRBD2; j_call: TRBJ2-1; v_call: TRBV10-2; cdr3_aa: CASSGPLTSGRGYNEQFF; cdr3_nt: TGCGCCAGCAGTGGCCCGTTGACTAGCGGGAGGGGTTACAATGAGCAGTTCTTC
clone_size: -; d_call: TRBD1; j_call: TRBJ1-1; v_call: TRBV20-1; cdr3_aa: CSPGQGVKAFF; cdr3_nt: TGCAGTCCCGGACAGGGAGTGAAAGCTTTCTTT
clone_size: -; d_call: -; j_call: TRBJ2-2; v_call: TRBV29-1; cdr3_aa: CSITPGAGLAGTGELFF; cdr3_nt: TGCAGCATAACCCCGGGGGCAGGGCTGGCGGGCACCGGGGAGCTGTTTTTT
clone_size: -; d_call: -; j_call: TRBJ2-2; v_call: TRBV10-3; cdr3_aa: CAITDRTGELFF; cdr3_nt: TGTGCCATTACGGACCGTACCGGGGAGCTGTTTTTT
clone_size: -; d_call: -; j_call: TRBJ1-2; v_call: TRBV2; cdr3_aa: CASSAAEARGRPNYGYTF; cdr3_nt: TGTGCCAGCAGTGCGGCTGAGGCGAGGGGCCGCCCTAACTATGGCTACACCTTC
clone_size: -; d_call: -; j_call: TRBJ2-3; v_call: TRBV5-1; cdr3_aa: CASSDPSSTDTQYF; cdr3_nt: TGCGCCAGCAGCGACCCATCTAGCACAGATACGCAGTATTTT
clone_size: -; d_call: TRBD2; j_call: TRBJ2-1; v_call: TRBV14; cdr3_aa: CASSRNLLAGGPINEQFF; cdr3_nt: TGTGCCAGCAGCCGAAATTTGTTAGCGGGAGGGCCGATCAATGAGCAGTTCTTC
clone_size: -; d_call: -; j_call: TRBJ1-1; v_call: TRBV18; cdr3_aa: CASSPGVAAFF; cdr3_nt: TGTGCCAGCTCCCCTGGGGTGGCCGCTTTCTTT
clone_size: -; d_call: TRBD2; j_call: TRBJ2-5; v_call: TRBV6-6; cdr3_aa: CASSSSGPRETQYF; cdr3_nt: TGTGCCAGCAGCTCTAGCGGCCCCCGAGAGACCCAGTACTTC
clone_size: few; d_call: -; j_call: TRBJ2-7; v_call: TRBV7-3; cdr3_aa: CASSLTGGHYEQYF; cdr3_nt: TGTGCCAGCAGCTTAACGGGAGGACACTACGAGCAGTACTTC
clone_size: -; d_call: TRBD2; j_call: TRBJ2-1; v_call: TRBV5-1; cdr3_aa: CASRVGTTDNEQFF; cdr3_nt: TGCGCCAGCAGGGTCGGGACTACCGACAATGAGCAGTTCTTC
clone_size: -; d_call: -; j_call: TRBJ1-1; v_call: TRBV19; cdr3_aa: CASSRPDWHTEAFF; cdr3_nt: TGTGCCAGTAGTAGGCCGGACTGGCACACTGAAGCTTTCTTT
clone_size: -; d_call: -; j_call: TRBJ2-3; v_call: TRBV9; cdr3_aa: CASSVRYRDTQYF; cdr3_nt: TGTGCCAGCAGCGTAAGGTACCGAGATACGCAGTATTTT
clone_size: -; d_call: -; j_call: TRBJ1-1; v_call: TRBV7-2; cdr3_aa: CASSYLDSNTEAFF; cdr3_nt: TGTGCCAGCAGCTACCTGGACAGTAACACTGAAGCTTTCTTT
clone_size: -; d_call: TRBD2; j_call: TRBJ2-2; v_call: TRBV12-5; cdr3_aa: CASGLESLAGGRSGELFF; cdr3_nt: TGTGCTAGTGGTTTGGAGTCTTTAGCGGGAGGGCGCTCCGGGGAGCTGTTTTTT
clone_size: -; d_call: -; j_call: TRBJ1-3; v_call: TRBV5-4; cdr3_aa: CASSFSLASGNTIYF; cdr3_nt: TGTGCCAGCAGCTTCTCTTTGGCATCTGGAAACACCATATATTTT
clone_size: -; d_call: -; j_call: TRBJ2-3; v_call: TRBV19; cdr3_aa: CATSTGVSTDTQYF; cdr3_nt: TGTGCCACTTCAACGGGGGTCAGCACAGATACGCAGTATTTT
clone_size: once; d_call: -; j_call: TRBJ2-5; v_call: TRBV7-3; cdr3_aa: CASSLDPGGTQYF; cdr3_nt: TGTGCCAGCAGCCTAGACCCCGGGGGGACCCAGTACTTC
clone_size: -; d_call: -; j_call: TRBJ2-5; v_call: TRBV2; cdr3_aa: CASSDSWGSHETQYF; cdr3_nt: TGTGCCAGCAGTGATTCGTGGGGATCCCACGAGACCCAGTACTTC
clone_size: once; d_call: TRBD2; j_call: TRBJ2-2; v_call: TRBV11-2; cdr3_aa: CASSLLTSGSDTGELFF; cdr3_nt: TGTGCCAGCAGCCTCCTGACTAGCGGGAGCGACACCGGGGAGCTGTTTTTT
clone_size: -; d_call: -; j_call: TRBJ1-5; v_call: TRBV28; cdr3_aa: CASDTWGSQPQHF; cdr3_nt: TGTGCCAGCGACACTTGGGGAAGTCAGCCCCAGCATTTT
clone_size: -; d_call: -; j_call: TRBJ1-2; v_call: TRBV5-5; cdr3_aa: CATSLGSTPANYGYTF; cdr3_nt: TGTGCCACCTCCCTGGGGTCCACGCCAGCCAACTATGGCTACACCTTC